This entry lists 5 T cell receptor beta chains sequenced from one sample in a study of T cell changes during pregnancy in multiple sclerosis. The repertoire was sequenced with immunoSEQ multiplex PCR; TCRdb's copy has only in-frame clones and lacks some. The sample includes fewer than 15,000 clones, 65% to 90% seen only once; the top ten take about 19%. This material consisted of CD8+ T cells from peripheral blood mononuclear cells, taken in the first trimester of pregnancy. These receptor sequences come from a female donor with multiple sclerosis, enrolled in a pregnancy study.

This clone was detected once. The chain is built from TRBV5-1 and TRBJ1-1; D not certain. Between the trimmed V and J ends, which lost 0 bases and 1 base, there was a span of 7 bases. Germline CDR1 is SGHRS and CDR2 is YFSETQ. The CDR3 covers 14 residues. Written as DNA, the CDR3 is TGCGCCAGCAGCTTGGGTGGGAGGAACACTGAAGCTTTCTTT. Translated: CASSLGGRNTEAFF.

In its sample, this clone was seen once. The V call is TRBV11-1, the J call TRBJ2-1, with 9 bases matching TRBD2. This CDR3 contains 15 residues. V shed 3 bases, J shed 3 bases, and the junction held 3 bases outside the gene matches. Germline V lookup: CDR1 SGHAT, CDR2 FQDESV (reference sequence). The CDR3 DNA follows: TGTGCCAGCAGCTTCCTAGCGGGAAGCTACAATGAGCAGTTCTTC. Its translation is CASSFLAGSYNEQFF.

The rearrangement joins TRBV6-5 to TRBJ1-2, with 9 bases lining up with TRBD1. Germline-derived CDR1 and CDR2 are MNHEY and SVGAGI. This CDR3 is 13 amino acids long. Germline trimming cut 0 bases from V and 8 bases from J; bases unmatched to any gene: 1. The CDR3 loop reads CASSYSDRGGYTF. The CDR3 nucleotides read TGTGCCAGCAGTTACTCGGACAGGGGCGGCTACACCTTC.

This sequence joins TRBV27 and TRBJ2-7, with 10 nucleotides matching TRBD1. Germline assignment: CDR1 MNHEY and CDR2 SMNVEV (reference sequence). The CDR3 length is 17 residues. V lost 5 bases and J lost 2; bases outside the gene matches: 12. CDR3 nucleotide sequence: TGTGCCAGCAGTACTTTCTTGGACAGGGGGACGACCTACGAGCAGTACTTC. It encodes CASSTFLDRGTTYEQYF.

The rearrangement uses TRBV7-9 and TRBJ2-4; D is uncertain. The V end was cut by 4 bases, the J end by 0 bases, with 7 bases between. CDR3 length: 14 residues. Per the germline V gene, CDR1 is SEHNR and CDR2 is FQNEAQ (reference sequence). The CDR3 region is CASSSTGAKNIQYF. The CDR3, as DNA: TGTGCCAGCAGCTCAACCGGAGCCAAAAACATTCAGTACTTC. The full variable domain, with the rest looked up from reference TRBV7-9 and TRBJ2-4, is DTGVSQNPRHKITKRGQNVTFRCDPISEHNRLYWYRQTLGQGPEFLTYFQNEAQLEKSRLLSDRFSAERPKGSFSTLEIQRTEQGDSAMYLCASSSTGAKNIQYFGAGTRLSVL.